This is a list of T cell receptor beta chains from one sample in a study of cytomegalovirus exposure and HLA in healthy donors. Profiled with immunoSEQ multiplex PCR; TCRdb holds only in-frame clones, not every one. Of under 200,000 clones detected, roughly three quarters appear once; the ten largest clones hold approximately 0.4%. Sequenced: PBMCs. All receptors come from a male donor in good health and CMV-seropositive. Both conserved end residues are trimmed from each CDR3.

TRBV18	TRBJ2-2	ASSPRSGADTGELF
TRBV11-2	TRBJ2-3	ASSFTSGDTQY
TRBV5-5	TRBJ2-7	ASSPEGASEQY
TRBV30	TRBJ1-4	AWSFRNEKLF
TRBV29-1	TRBJ2-7	SVEVRGSDEQY
TRBV5-4	TRBJ2-1	ASSSGGLAWNEQF
TRBV7-3	TRBJ2-3	ASSLNGRTDTQY
TRBV19	TRBJ2-7	ASSIYRGSYEQY
TRBV5-4	TRBJ1-1	ASSLAGGAGEAF
TRBV9	TRBJ1-2	ASSSTGGPVYGYT
TRBV29-1	TRBJ1-6	SVEDLRGRDNSPLH
TRBV5-8	TRBJ2-5	ASSLVRQSETQY
TRBV13	TRBJ2-7	ASSLGSGEQY
TRBV25-1	TRBJ1-1	ASSDWTSNTEAF
TRBV15	TRBJ2-7	ATSRDSGKAEQY
TRBV5-1	TRBJ1-6	ASSLRGPGNSPLH
TRBV6-6	TRBJ1-2	AISYVANYGYT
TRBV18	TRBJ1-2	ASSPPAGIGGAGYT
TRBV4-2	TRBJ2-3	ASSQDLAGGSSTDTQY
TRBV5-6	TRBJ1-4	ASSWRDGGGEKLF
TRBV7-9	TRBJ2-5	ASSISQETQY
TRBV9	TRBJ2-3	ASSGAGGTSTDTQY
TRBV7-2	TRBJ2-7	ASSLTGVSYEQY
TRBV4-1	TRBJ1-5	ASSQAGVGSNQPQH
TRBV7-2	TRBJ1-6	ASSPAGVSYNSPLH
TRBV10-3	TRBJ2-7	AISRTSGTYEQY
TRBV10-3	TRBJ2-1	AISPKSSGGPNEQF
TRBV7-7	TRBJ2-1	ASSLASSSLSSYNEQF
TRBV28	TRBJ1-2	ASSLSGGLDYGYT
TRBV28	TRBJ1-1	ASSPEGGAWGTEAF
TRBV19	TRBJ2-2	ASRESPNTGELF
TRBV11-3	TRBJ1-1	ASSSGGSGNTEAF